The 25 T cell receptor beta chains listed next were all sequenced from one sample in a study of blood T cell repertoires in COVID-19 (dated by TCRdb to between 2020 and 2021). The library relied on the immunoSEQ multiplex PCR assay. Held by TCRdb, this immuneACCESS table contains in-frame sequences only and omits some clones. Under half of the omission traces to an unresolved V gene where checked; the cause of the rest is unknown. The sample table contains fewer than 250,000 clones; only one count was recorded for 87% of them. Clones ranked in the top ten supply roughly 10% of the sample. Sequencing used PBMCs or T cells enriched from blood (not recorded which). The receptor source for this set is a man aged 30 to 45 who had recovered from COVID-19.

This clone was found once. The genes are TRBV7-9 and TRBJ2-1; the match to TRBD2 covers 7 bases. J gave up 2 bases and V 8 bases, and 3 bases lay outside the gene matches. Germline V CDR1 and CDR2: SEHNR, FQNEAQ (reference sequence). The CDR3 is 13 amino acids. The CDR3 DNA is TGTGCCAGCCTCCGGGAGGCCTACAATGAGCAGTTCTTC. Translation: CASLREAYNEQFF.

DNA of the CDR3: TGTGCCAGCAGACCTGGACAGGGCTTCAATGCTTTCTTT. This translates into CASRPGQGFNAFF. The chain joins TRBV28 to TRBJ1-1; 8 positions match TRBD1. V trimming: 6 bases; J trimming: 11 bases; junction bases outside the gene matches: 11. CDR3 length equals 13 residues. CDR1 is MDHEN, CDR2 SYDVKM, per germline.

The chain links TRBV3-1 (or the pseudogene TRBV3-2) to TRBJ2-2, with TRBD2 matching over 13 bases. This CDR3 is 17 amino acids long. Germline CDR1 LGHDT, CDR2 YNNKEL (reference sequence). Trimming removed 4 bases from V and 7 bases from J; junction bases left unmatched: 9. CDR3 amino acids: CASSRSTSGGVGGELFF. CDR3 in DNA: TGTGCCAGCAGCCGATCCACTAGCGGGGGGGTTGGCGGGGAGCTGTTTTTT.

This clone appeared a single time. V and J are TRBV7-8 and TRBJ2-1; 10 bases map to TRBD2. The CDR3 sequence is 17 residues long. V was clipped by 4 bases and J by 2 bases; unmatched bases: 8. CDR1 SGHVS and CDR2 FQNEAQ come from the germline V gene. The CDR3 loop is CASSYSSGRLAYNEQFF. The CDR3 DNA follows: TGTGCCAGCAGCTATAGTAGCGGGAGGCTGGCCTACAATGAGCAGTTCTTC.

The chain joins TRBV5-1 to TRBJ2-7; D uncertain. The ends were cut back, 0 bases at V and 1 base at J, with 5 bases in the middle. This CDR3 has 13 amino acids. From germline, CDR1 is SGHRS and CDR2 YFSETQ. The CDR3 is CASSLARSYEQYF. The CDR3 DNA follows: TGCGCCAGCAGCTTGGCTCGTTCCTACGAGCAGTACTTC.

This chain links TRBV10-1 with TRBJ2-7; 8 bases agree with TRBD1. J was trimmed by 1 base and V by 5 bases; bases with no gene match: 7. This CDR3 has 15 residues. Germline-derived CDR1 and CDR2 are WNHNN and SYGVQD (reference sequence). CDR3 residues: CASSPRTGGSYEQYF. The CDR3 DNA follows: TGCGCCAGCAGTCCACGAACAGGGGGATCCTACGAGCAGTACTTC.

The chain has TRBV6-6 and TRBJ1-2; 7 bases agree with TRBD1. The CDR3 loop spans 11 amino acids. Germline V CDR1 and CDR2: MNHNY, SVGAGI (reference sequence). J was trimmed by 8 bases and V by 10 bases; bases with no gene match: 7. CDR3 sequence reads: CATTPGQGYTF. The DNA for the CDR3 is TGTGCCACTACACCGGGACAGGGCTACACCTTC.

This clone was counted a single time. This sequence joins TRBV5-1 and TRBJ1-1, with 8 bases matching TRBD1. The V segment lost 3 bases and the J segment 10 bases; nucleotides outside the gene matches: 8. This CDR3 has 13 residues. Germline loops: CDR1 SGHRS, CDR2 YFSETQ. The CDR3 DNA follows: TGCGCCAGCAGCTCCGGACAGGGCACAGGAGCTTTCTTT. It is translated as CASSSGQGTGAFF.

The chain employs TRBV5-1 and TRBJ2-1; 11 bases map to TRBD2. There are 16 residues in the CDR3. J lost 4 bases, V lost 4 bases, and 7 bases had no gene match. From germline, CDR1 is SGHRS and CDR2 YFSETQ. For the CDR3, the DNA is TGCGCCAGCAGCCCAGGGACTAGCGGAAAATACAATGAGCAGTTCTTC. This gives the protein CASSPGTSGKYNEQFF.

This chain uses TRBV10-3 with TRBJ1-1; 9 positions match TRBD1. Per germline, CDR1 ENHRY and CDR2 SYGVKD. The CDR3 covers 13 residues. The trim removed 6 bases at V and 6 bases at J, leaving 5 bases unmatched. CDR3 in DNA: TGTGCCATCAGCCGGGACAGGGATTCTGAAGCTTTCTTT. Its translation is CAISRDRDSEAFF.

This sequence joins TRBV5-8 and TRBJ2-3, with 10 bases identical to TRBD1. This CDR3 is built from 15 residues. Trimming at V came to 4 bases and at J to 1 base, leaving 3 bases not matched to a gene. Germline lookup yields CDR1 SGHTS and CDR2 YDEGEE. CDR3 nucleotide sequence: TGTGCCAGCAGCACCGACAGGGGGCGCACAGATACGCAGTATTTT. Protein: CASSTDRGRTDTQYF.

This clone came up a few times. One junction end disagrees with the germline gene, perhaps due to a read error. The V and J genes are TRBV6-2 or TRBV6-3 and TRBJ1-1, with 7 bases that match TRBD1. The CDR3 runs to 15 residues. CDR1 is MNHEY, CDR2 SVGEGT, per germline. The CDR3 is CASSYSGRGNAEAFF. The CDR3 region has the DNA TGTGCCAGCAGTTACTCGGGCAGGGGGAACGCTGAAGCTTTCTTT.

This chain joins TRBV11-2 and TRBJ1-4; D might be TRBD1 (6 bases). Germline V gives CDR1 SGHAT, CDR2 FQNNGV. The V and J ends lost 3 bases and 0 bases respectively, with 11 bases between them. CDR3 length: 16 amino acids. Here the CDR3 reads CASSLGKGATNEKLFF. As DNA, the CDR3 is TGTGCCAGCAGCTTGGGAAAGGGGGCAACTAATGAAAAACTGTTTTTT.

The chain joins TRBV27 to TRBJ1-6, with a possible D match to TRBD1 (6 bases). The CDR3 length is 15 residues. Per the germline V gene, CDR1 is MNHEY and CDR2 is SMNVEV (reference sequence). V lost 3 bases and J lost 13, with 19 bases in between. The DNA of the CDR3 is TGTGCCAGCAGTTTTGCCCGGGACACCGTCAAGCCCCTCCACTTT. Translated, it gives CASSFARDTVKPLHF.

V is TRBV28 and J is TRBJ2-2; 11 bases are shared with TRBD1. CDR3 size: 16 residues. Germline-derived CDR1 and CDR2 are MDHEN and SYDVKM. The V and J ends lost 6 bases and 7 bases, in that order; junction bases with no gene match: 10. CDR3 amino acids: CASSRDRGWFSGELFF. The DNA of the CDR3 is TGTGCCAGCAGCCGGGACAGGGGGTGGTTTAGCGGGGAGCTGTTTTTT.

The CDR3 is CASSRQGGETQYF. The CDR3 region has the DNA TGTGCCAGCAGCCGACAGGGGGGAGAGACCCAGTACTTC. J is TRBJ2-5 and V is TRBV6-4; 9 positions agree with TRBD1. This CDR3 comprises 13 residues. Trimming at V came to 6 bases and at J to 4 bases, leaving 3 bases not matched to a gene. The V gene's germline CDR1 is MRHNA and CDR2 SNTAGT.

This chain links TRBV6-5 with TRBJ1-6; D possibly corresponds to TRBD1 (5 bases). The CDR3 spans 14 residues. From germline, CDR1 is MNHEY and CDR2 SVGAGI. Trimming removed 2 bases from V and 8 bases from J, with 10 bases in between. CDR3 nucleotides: TGTGCCAGCAGTTACGGGGGGTTGGATTCACCCCTCCACTTT. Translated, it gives CASSYGGLDSPLHF.

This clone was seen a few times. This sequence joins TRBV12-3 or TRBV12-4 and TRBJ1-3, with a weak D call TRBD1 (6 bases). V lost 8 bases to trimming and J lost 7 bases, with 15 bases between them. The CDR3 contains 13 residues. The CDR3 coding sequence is TGTGCCAGCCAATTGGGGGGGGCGAACACCATATATTTT. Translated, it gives CASQLGGANTIYF.

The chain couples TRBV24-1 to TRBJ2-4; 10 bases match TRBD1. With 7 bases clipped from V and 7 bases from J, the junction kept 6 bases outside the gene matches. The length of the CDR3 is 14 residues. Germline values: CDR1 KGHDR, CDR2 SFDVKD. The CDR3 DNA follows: TGTGCCACCAGCCCGGGACAGGGGAGTAACATTCAGTACTTC. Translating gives CATSPGQGSNIQYF.

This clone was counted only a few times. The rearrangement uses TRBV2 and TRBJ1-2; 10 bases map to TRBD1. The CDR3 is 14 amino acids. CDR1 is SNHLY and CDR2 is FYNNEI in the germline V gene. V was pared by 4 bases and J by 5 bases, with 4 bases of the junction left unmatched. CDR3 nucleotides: TGTGCCAGCAGTGGACAGGGGGCAATGTATGGCTACACCTTC. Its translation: CASSGQGAMYGYTF.

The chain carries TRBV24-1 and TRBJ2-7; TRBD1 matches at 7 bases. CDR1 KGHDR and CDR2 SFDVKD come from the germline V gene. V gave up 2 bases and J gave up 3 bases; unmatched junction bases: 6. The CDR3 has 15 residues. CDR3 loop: CATSDSTGWDYEQYF. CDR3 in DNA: TGTGCCACCAGTGATTCGACAGGGTGGGACTACGAGCAGTACTTC.

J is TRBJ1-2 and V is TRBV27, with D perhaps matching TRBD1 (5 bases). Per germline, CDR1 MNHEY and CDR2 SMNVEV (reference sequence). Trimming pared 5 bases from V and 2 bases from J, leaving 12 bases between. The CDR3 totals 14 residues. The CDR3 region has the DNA TGTGCCAGCAGTCGATCAGGGCAAAACTATGGCTACACCTTC. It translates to CASSRSGQNYGYTF.

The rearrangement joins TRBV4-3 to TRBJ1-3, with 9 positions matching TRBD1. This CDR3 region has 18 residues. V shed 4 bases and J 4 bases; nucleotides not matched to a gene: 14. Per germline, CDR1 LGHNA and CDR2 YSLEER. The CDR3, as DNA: TGCGCCAGCAGCCGACAGAAACCGGGACAGGGATCCGGAAACACCATATATTTT. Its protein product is CASSRQKPGQGSGNTIYF.

The chain's CDR3 is CASSRGATGVNTEAFF. For the CDR3, the DNA is TGTGCCAGCAGCCGCGGTGCCACAGGGGTTAACACTGAAGCTTTCTTT. The chain combines TRBV7-6 with TRBJ1-1, with TRBD1 identical over 7 bases. The CDR3 has 16 residues. Trimming at V came to 5 bases and at J to 2 bases, leaving 11 bases not matched to a gene. Germline V gene lookup returns CDR1 SGHVS and CDR2 FNYEAQ.

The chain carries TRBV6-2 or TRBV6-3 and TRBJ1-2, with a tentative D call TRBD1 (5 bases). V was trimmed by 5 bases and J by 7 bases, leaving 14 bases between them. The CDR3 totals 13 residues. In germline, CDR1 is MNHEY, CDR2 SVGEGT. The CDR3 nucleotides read TGTGCCAGCAGTCAACCCCCGGGGGGTGGCTACACCTTC. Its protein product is CASSQPPGGGYTF.